This T cell receptor beta chain was observed in a study of PD-1 blockade in classical Hodgkin lymphoma. Overall study context: Intravenous nivolumab at 3 mg/kg was given to patients every 2 weeks.

Each of the patients experienced relapse following autologous stem cell transplantation, and their brentuximab vedotin exposure differed. The protocol was immunoSEQ multiplex PCR, while the TCRdb copy is restricted to in-frame clones and leaves out a portion. Here the sample spans tens of thousands of clones, roughly nine tenths being singletons. The CDR3 has 15 amino acids. Sequences were derived from peripheral blood mononuclear cells (PBMCs), sampled at baseline. The chain has TRBV12-2 and TRBJ1-2; TRBD1 is taken as the D call from the table, unchecked against the DNA. TRBV12-2 is described as a pseudogene. The TCR was taken from a human donor with classical Hodgkin lymphoma. The chain's CDR3 is CASRSRTELDYGYTF. The DNA of the CDR3 is TGTGCAAGTCGCTCACGGACAGAGCTCGACTATGGCTACACCTTC.